This TCR beta chain was sequenced during a study of blood T cell repertoires in COVID-19. About the study: Acute-phase and convalescent COVID-19 samples originated in the United States, Italy and Spain.

Only in-frame clones appear in the TCRdb table, and some are missing; sequencing was by immunoSEQ multiplex PCR. The repertoire holds 350,000 to 500,000 clones, with 80% to 90% as singletons. The V and J ends lost 5 bases and 2 bases respectively, with 10 bases between them. CDR3 length: 13 residues. The J gene is TRBJ2-7, the V gene TRBV12-3 or TRBV12-4; D is possibly TRBD1 (5 bases). The sample consisted of peripheral blood. This TCR derives from a man younger than 35 with COVID-19, enrolled during active disease. This CDR3 is CASSAGIPYEQYF. CDR3 DNA sequence: TGTGCCAGCAGTGCAGGGATACCCTACGAGCAGTACTTC.